This TCR beta chain derives from a study of patients and donors after allogeneic stem cell transplantation. A single record per CDR3 protein comes from TCRdb applying MiXCR to the RT-PCR reads. This sample carries fewer than 200,000 distinct CDR3 sequences, over 25% of them seen once, and the ten largest clones take 3.2%. V shed 7 bases, J shed 6 bases, and the junction held 10 bases outside the gene matches. Germline CDR1 and CDR2: MNHEY and SMNVEV (reference sequence). The CDR3 totals 16 residues. The TCR was taken from a human donor who was either an allogeneic HSCT recipient or a stem cell or donor lymphocyte infusion donor (not recorded which). It is not recorded whose cells these are; they may come from a transplant donor. The sample comprised blood, either unsorted or a sorted T cell fraction (not recorded which). The V gene is TRBV27, the J gene TRBJ2-3, with TRBD2 matching over 13 bases. Here the CDR3 DNA reads TGTGCCAGCACCCAACTAGCGGGAGGGCCAAGGGATACGCAGTATTTT. This encodes CASTQLAGGPRDTQYF.